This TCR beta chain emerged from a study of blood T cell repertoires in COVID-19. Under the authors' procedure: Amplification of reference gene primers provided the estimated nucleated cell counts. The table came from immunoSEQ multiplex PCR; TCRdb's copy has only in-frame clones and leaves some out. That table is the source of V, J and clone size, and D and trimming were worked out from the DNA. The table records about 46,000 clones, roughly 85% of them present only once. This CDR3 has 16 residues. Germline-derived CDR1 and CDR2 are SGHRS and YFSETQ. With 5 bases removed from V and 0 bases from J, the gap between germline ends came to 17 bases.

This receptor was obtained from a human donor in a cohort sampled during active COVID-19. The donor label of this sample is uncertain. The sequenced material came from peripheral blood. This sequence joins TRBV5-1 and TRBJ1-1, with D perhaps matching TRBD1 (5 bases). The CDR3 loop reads CASSRSGEIMNTEAFF. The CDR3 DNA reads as TGCGCCAGCAGTCGATCGGGGGAGATAATGAACACTGAAGCTTTCTTT.